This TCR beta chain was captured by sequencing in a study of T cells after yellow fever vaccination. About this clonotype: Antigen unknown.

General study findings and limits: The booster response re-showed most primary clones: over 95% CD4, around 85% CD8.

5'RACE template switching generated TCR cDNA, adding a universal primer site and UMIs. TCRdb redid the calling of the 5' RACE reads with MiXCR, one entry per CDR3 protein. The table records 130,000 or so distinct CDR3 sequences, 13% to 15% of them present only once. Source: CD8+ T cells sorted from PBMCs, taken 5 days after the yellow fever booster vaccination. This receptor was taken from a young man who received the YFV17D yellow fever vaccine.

The CDR3 loop reads CASSQDLAGSEVYGYTF. As DNA, the CDR3 is TGCGCCAGCAGCCAAGATTTAGCAGGTTCAGAAGTCTATGGCTACACCTTC. The rearrangement joins TRBV4-3 to TRBJ1-2, with unresolved D. V was shortened by 0 bases and J by 4 bases, with 18 bases between the two germline ends. The CDR3 is 17 residues long. Germline CDR1 and CDR2: LGHNA and YSLEER.